These T cell receptor beta chains were read from a single sample in a study of shared clonotypes between healthy human individuals. Sequenced by immunoSEQ multiplex PCR; TCRdb stores in-frame clones only, minus some. The sample shows about 480,000 clones, nearly 80% of them seen only once. The sequencing sample was made of PBMCs. The receptors were sampled from a woman in her thirties or forties in good health. Some clones in this sample may be carry-over from other donors' samples. The CDR3 runs from the conserved cysteine through the conserved F or W. Fields, in order: D gene, J gene, clone size, V gene, CDR3 protein, CDR3 DNA. D genes are given only for firm matches. Clone size is given for some rows only: seen once, a few or many times, or a class if the clone is expanded.

d_call: NA
j_call: TRBJ1-1
clone_size: few
v_call: TRBV7-7
cdr3_aa: CASSVDKNTEAFF
cdr3_nt: TGTGCTAGCAGCGTAGACAAGAACACTGAAGCTTTCTTT

d_call: NA
j_call: TRBJ2-7
clone_size: once
v_call: TRBV19
cdr3_aa: CASSTGSYEQYF
cdr3_nt: TGTGCCAGTAGTACCGGATCCTACGAGCAGTACTTC

d_call: TRBD2
j_call: TRBJ2-3
clone_size: NA
v_call: TRBV18
cdr3_aa: CASSPYSGSLTDTQYF
cdr3_nt: TGTGCCAGCTCACCTTACAGCGGGAGCCTTACAGATACGCAGTATTTT

d_call: TRBD2
j_call: TRBJ2-7
clone_size: NA
v_call: TRBV2
cdr3_aa: CASSVVAGAYEQYF
cdr3_nt: TGTGCCAGCAGTGTGGTAGCGGGAGCTTACGAGCAGTACTTC

d_call: NA
j_call: TRBJ1-2
clone_size: once
v_call: TRBV28
cdr3_aa: CASSLWVVEGGYTF
cdr3_nt: TGTGCCAGCAGTTTATGGGTGGTGGAAGGAGGCTACACCTTC

d_call: NA
j_call: TRBJ2-1
clone_size: NA
v_call: TRBV29-1
cdr3_aa: CSVEGGRGIHKFF
cdr3_nt: TGCAGCGTTGAGGGCGGAAGGGGGATTCATAAGTTCTTC

d_call: NA
j_call: TRBJ1-5
clone_size: many
v_call: TRBV27
cdr3_aa: CASRELGNQPQHF
cdr3_nt: TGTGCCAGCAGGGAGTTGGGGAATCAGCCCCAGCATTTT

d_call: NA
j_call: TRBJ1-5
clone_size: NA
v_call: TRBV7-2
cdr3_aa: CASSLREVFQPQHF
cdr3_nt: TGTGCCAGCAGCTTACGGGAGGTCTTTCAGCCCCAGCATTTT

d_call: NA
j_call: TRBJ1-3
clone_size: once
v_call: TRBV19
cdr3_aa: CASSMGWNLRNTIYF
cdr3_nt: TGTGCCAGTAGTATGGGCTGGAACCTGAGGAACACCATATATTTT

d_call: TRBD1
j_call: TRBJ1-4
clone_size: NA
v_call: TRBV5-1
cdr3_aa: CASSFTGTADLREKLFF
cdr3_nt: TGCGCCAGCAGCTTTACCGGGACAGCAGACCTCCGTGAAAAACTGTTTTTT

d_call: TRBD1
j_call: TRBJ2-2
clone_size: once
v_call: TRBV29-1
cdr3_aa: CSVKDRTNTGELFF
cdr3_nt: TGCAGCGTTAAGGACAGGACGAATACCGGGGAGCTGTTTTTT

d_call: NA
j_call: TRBJ1-3
clone_size: NA
v_call: TRBV10-3
cdr3_aa: CAISESVRSSGNTIYF
cdr3_nt: TGTGCCATCAGTGAGTCCGTACGGAGCTCTGGAAACACCATATATTTT

d_call: TRBD1
j_call: TRBJ1-4
clone_size: NA
v_call: TRBV10-3
cdr3_aa: CAISGQGEQEKLFF
cdr3_nt: TGTGCCATCAGCGGACAGGGAGAGCAGGAAAAACTGTTTTTT

d_call: NA
j_call: TRBJ2-7
clone_size: NA
v_call: TRBV7-6
cdr3_aa: CASSFSGQGGEQYF
cdr3_nt: TGTGCCAGCAGCTTTTCCGGGCAGGGTGGCGAGCAGTACTTC

d_call: TRBD1
j_call: TRBJ2-6
clone_size: once
v_call: TRBV18
cdr3_aa: CASSPVTGGTGANVLTF
cdr3_nt: TGTGCCAGCTCACCTGTGACAGGGGGTACTGGGGCCAACGTCCTGACTTTC

d_call: TRBD2
j_call: TRBJ2-7
clone_size: NA
v_call: TRBV5-1
cdr3_aa: CASSLDGSGIDEQYF
cdr3_nt: TGCGCCAGCAGCTTGGATGGTAGCGGGATAGATGAGCAGTACTTC

d_call: TRBD2
j_call: TRBJ2-7
clone_size: NA
v_call: TRBV6-1
cdr3_aa: CASIGGAGYEQYF
cdr3_nt: TGTGCCAGCATCGGGGGGGCGGGCTACGAGCAGTACTTC

d_call: NA
j_call: TRBJ1-2
clone_size: NA
v_call: TRBV9
cdr3_aa: CASSGEGWGYAF
cdr3_nt: TGTGCCAGCAGCGGAGAAGGGTGGGGCTACGCCTTC

d_call: NA
j_call: TRBJ2-7
clone_size: NA
v_call: TRBV5-1
cdr3_aa: CASSSGQDYEQYF
cdr3_nt: TGCGCCAGCAGCTCGGGACAAGACTACGAGCAGTACTTC

d_call: NA
j_call: TRBJ2-2
clone_size: NA
v_call: TRBV9
cdr3_aa: CASGVVMGGELFF
cdr3_nt: TGTGCCAGCGGCGTAGTAATGGGTGGGGAGCTGTTTTTT

d_call: TRBD1
j_call: TRBJ2-7
clone_size: NA
v_call: TRBV27
cdr3_aa: CASSLPPRQGLYYEQYF
cdr3_nt: TGTGCCAGCAGTCTCCCCCCTCGACAGGGGTTGTACTACGAGCAGTACTTC

d_call: TRBD1
j_call: TRBJ2-7
clone_size: NA
v_call: TRBV9
cdr3_aa: CASSANRGGSYEQYF
cdr3_nt: TGTGCCAGCAGCGCGAACAGGGGTGGAAGCTACGAGCAGTACTTC

d_call: NA
j_call: TRBJ2-5
clone_size: NA
v_call: TRBV12-5
cdr3_aa: CASGSDTQETQYF
cdr3_nt: TGTGCTAGTGGTTCAGACACCCAAGAGACCCAGTACTTC

d_call: NA
j_call: TRBJ2-7
clone_size: once
v_call: TRBV7-9
cdr3_aa: CASSPPGGGSYEQYF
cdr3_nt: TGTGCCAGCAGCCCACCGGGGGGCGGATCCTACGAGCAGTACTTC

d_call: NA
j_call: TRBJ2-5
clone_size: NA
v_call: TRBV7-2
cdr3_aa: CASSPTSSETQYF
cdr3_nt: TGTGCCAGCAGCCCGACCAGCAGCGAGACCCAGTACTTC

d_call: NA
j_call: TRBJ1-1
clone_size: NA
v_call: TRBV18
cdr3_aa: CASSVFGGDTEAFF
cdr3_nt: TGTGCCAGCTCAGTCTTTGGCGGGGACACTGAAGCTTTCTTT

d_call: NA
j_call: TRBJ2-1
clone_size: NA
v_call: TRBV4-2
cdr3_aa: CASSDGWSGDEQFF
cdr3_nt: TGTGCCAGCAGCGACGGTTGGAGTGGGGATGAGCAGTTCTTC

d_call: NA
j_call: TRBJ2-7
clone_size: NA
v_call: TRBV19
cdr3_aa: CASSRTPGIGFYEQYF
cdr3_nt: TGTGCCAGTAGTCGGACGCCGGGAATAGGGTTCTACGAGCAGTACTTC

d_call: NA
j_call: TRBJ1-1
clone_size: once
v_call: TRBV5-4
cdr3_aa: CASSLVGLGGTEAFF
cdr3_nt: TGTGCCAGCAGCTTAGTGGGTTTAGGGGGAACTGAAGCTTTCTTT

d_call: NA
j_call: TRBJ1-1
clone_size: NA
v_call: TRBV27
cdr3_aa: CASSLTGGDTEAFF
cdr3_nt: TGTGCCAGCAGTTTAACGGGGGGGGACACTGAAGCTTTCTTT

d_call: NA
j_call: TRBJ1-4
clone_size: NA
v_call: TRBV5-1
cdr3_aa: CASSPGQGREKLFF
cdr3_nt: TGCGCCAGCAGCCCCGGACAAGGCAGAGAAAAACTGTTTTTT

d_call: NA
j_call: TRBJ2-3
clone_size: NA
v_call: TRBV7-2
cdr3_aa: CASSFGSAGTDTQYF
cdr3_nt: TGTGCCAGCAGCTTTGGCAGCGCGGGCACAGATACGCAGTATTTT